This T cell receptor beta chain was recovered during a study of CD8+ T cells in alopecia areata. As for the study in general: Each of the treated patients was given oral tofacitinib, 5 to 10 mg twice daily, for moderate-to-severe alopecia areata. Overall study results and limits: Possibly because of HLA-related factors, TCR sharing was less clear across patients than in mice.

The sequencing template was cDNA reverse transcribed from extracted RNA. Here immunoSEQ multiplex PCR was the method, and the copy in TCRdb shows in-frame clones only, minus some. The sample has over 100,000 clones, 53% seen once; the top ten hold around 0.44%. The germline gives CDR1 SGHAT, CDR2 FQNNGV. J gave up 5 bases and V 7 bases, and 8 bases lay outside the gene matches. CDR3 length equals 14 residues. Treatment in this sample: oral pan-JAK inhibitor, 5-10 mg twice daily. With regard to this clone: The antigen is unknown.

The source is a human donor with alopecia areata. V is TRBV11-2 and J is TRBJ2-1; 7 bases map to TRBD2. Sequences were derived from CD4+ T cells sorted from blood, sampled at week 4, from a patient treated with tofacitinib. CDR3 in amino acids: CASIYATSNNEQFF. Written as DNA, the CDR3 is TGTGCCAGCATCTATGCGACTAGCAACAATGAGCAGTTCTTC.